The 27 T cell receptor beta chains below were found in one sample sequenced in a study of blood T cells in healthy people across ages. A second PCR, run for roughly 6 to 11 cycles, used a sample-barcoded 5' primer plus a J-beta primer mix. Each CDR3 protein is one row after TCRdb ran MiXCR on the 5' RACE reads. Found here are roughly 800,000 distinct CDR3 sequences, more than 45% of them singletons; the top ten hold about 20%. Sample: blood. These receptors all come from a man aged 30 to 39 in good health.

The chain links TRBV20-1 to TRBJ2-3; D is perhaps TRBD2 (7 bases). Trimming cost V 4 bases and J 2 bases, with 19 bases left between them. CDR1 is DFQATT, CDR2 SNEGSKA, per germline (reference sequence). The CDR3 covers 16 residues. Here the CDR3 DNA reads TGCAGTGCTACACGCCTCGAGGGGGGGGACACAGATACGCAGTATTTT. This translates into CSATRLEGGDTDTQYF.

The chain has TRBV10-3 and TRBJ2-5, with TRBD2 matching 8 bases. The germline V gene encodes CDR1 ENHRY and CDR2 SYGVKD. This CDR3 spans 13 amino acids. V lost 3 bases and J lost 5; bases outside the gene matches: 2. The CDR3 protein is CAISEGTSETQYF. Here the CDR3 DNA reads TGTGCCATCAGTGAAGGGACTAGTGAGACCCAGTACTTC.

The V call is TRBV4-3, the J call TRBJ2-4; D is ambiguous. The CDR3 has 14 amino acids. The ends were cut back, 0 bases at V and 8 bases at J, with 11 bases in the middle. Germline assignment: CDR1 LGHNA and CDR2 YSLEER. Here the CDR3 reads CASSQDSVWDIQYF. CDR3 DNA sequence: TGCGCCAGCAGCCAAGACTCCGTTTGGGACATTCAGTACTTC.

The chain couples TRBV20-1 to TRBJ2-1, with 10 bases aligning to TRBD2. This CDR3 comprises 13 residues. Germline CDR1 is DFQATT and CDR2 is SNEGSKA (reference sequence). CDR3 DNA sequence: TGCGGAAGATCTAGCGGGAGAGGTAGTGAGCAGTTCTTC. Protein product: CGRSSGRGSEQFF.

The chain uses TRBV6-2 or TRBV6-3 and TRBJ2-1; 8 bases are shared with TRBD2. The CDR3 covers 13 residues. Germline V CDR1 and CDR2: MNHEY, SVGEGT. V dropped 6 bases and J dropped 15; count of bases not matched to a gene: 13. The CDR3: CASSRTSRAPWFF. The CDR3 DNA follows: TGTGCCAGCAGCCGGACTAGCCGCGCTCCGTGGTTCTTC.

This clonotype was counted a single time. The chain couples TRBV18 to TRBJ2-4; 7 bases agree with TRBD2. The DNA end is more similar to TRBJ2-5, so the J call may be wrong. The CDR3 spans 14 residues. The germline V gene encodes CDR1 KGHSH and CDR2 LQKENI. DNA for the CDR3: TGTGCCAGCTCTTCGGCGAGCGGGAAGGAGACCCAGTACTTC. The encoded protein is CASSSASGKETQYF.

V gene TRBV3-1 combines with J gene TRBJ2-6; TRBD1 agrees at 8 bases. Germline-derived CDR1 and CDR2 are LGHDT and YNNKEL (reference sequence). CDR3 length: 18 residues. V was pared by 4 bases and J by 0 bases, with 8 bases of the junction left unmatched. The CDR3 region is CASSLHGTGNSGANVLTF. In DNA form, the CDR3 reads TGTGCCAGCAGCCTACACGGGACAGGCAACTCTGGGGCCAACGTCCTGACTTTC.

This clonotype was observed a single time. The CDR3: CASKRIGGAKSYEQYF. The CDR3 bases are TGTGCCAGCAAGAGAATCGGGGGAGCGAAGAGCTACGAGCAGTACTTC. The chain joins TRBV21-1 to TRBJ2-7; whether TRBD1, the table's D call, matches the DNA was not checked. TRBV21-1 is designated a pseudogene. The CDR3 spans 16 residues.

This rearrangement joins TRBV7-9 to TRBJ2-5; D might be TRBD2 (7 bases). CDR1 and CDR2 (germline): SEHNR, FQNEAQ (reference sequence). The CDR3 spans 17 residues. The ends were cut back, 8 bases at V and 3 bases at J, with 25 bases in the middle. The DNA of the CDR3 is TGTGCCAGCCTCCTCCAAGGGGGGGAGGCTGGGAAAGAGACCCAGTACTTC. It encodes CASLLQGGEAGKETQYF.

Regarding this clonotype: The final CDR3 position lacks the conserved phenylalanine or tryptophan, pointing to a likely read error. The J gene is TRBJ1-2, the V gene TRBV29-1; D uncertain. The germline V and J ends were trimmed by 3 bases and 5 bases, with 10 bases remaining between them. This CDR3 has 12 residues. CDR1 and CDR2 (germline): SQVTM, ANQGSEA. The CDR3 here is CSVDSGGYGYTL. The CDR3 nucleotides read TGCAGCGTTGACTCGGGAGGGTATGGCTACACCTTA.

This clonotype was recorded only once. The CDR3 DNA reads TGCAGTGCTAGAGGAAACCCCGGGACCCCAGAGACCCAGTACTTC. This sequence encodes CSARGNPGTPETQYF. The chain uses TRBV20-1 and TRBJ2-7, with D perhaps being TRBD1 or TRBD2 (5 bases each). The DNA end is a closer match to TRBJ2-5, so the J assignment may be wrong. CDR1 is DFQATT and CDR2 is SNEGSKA in the germline V gene (reference sequence). The CDR3 runs 15 residues.

In nucleotides, the CDR3 is TGTGCCAGCAGCTCCTTCGGCGGGGGATACAATGAGCAGTTCTTC. Its translation is CASSSFGGGYNEQFF. The chain has TRBV7-9 and TRBJ2-1; 7 bases match TRBD2. Per germline, CDR1 SEHNR and CDR2 FQNEAQ (reference sequence). CDR3 length: 15 amino acids. With 4 bases clipped from V and 4 bases from J, the junction kept 7 bases outside the gene matches.

This chain links TRBV20-1 with TRBJ2-1; D uncertain. Trimming left V 0 bases short and J 1 base short, with 22 bases between. The CDR3 sequence is 19 residues long. Per the germline V gene, CDR1 is DFQATT and CDR2 is SNEGSKA (reference sequence). Here the CDR3 reads CSARDRFSGSVGSYNEQFF. The CDR3 region has the DNA TGCAGTGCTAGAGATAGGTTCAGTGGCAGCGTCGGGTCCTACAATGAGCAGTTCTTC.

The chain employs TRBV12-3 or TRBV12-4 and TRBJ2-5, with TRBD1 matching over 8 bases. Judging by the DNA end, TRBJ2-7 fits better; the J call may be wrong. This CDR3 comprises 14 residues. CDR3: CASSYGQGINEQYF. For the CDR3, the DNA is TGTGCCAGCAGTTACGGACAGGGCATAAACGAGCAGTACTTC.

This clonotype was counted ten times or more. The chain combines TRBV7-2 with TRBJ2-7, with D unresolved. The CDR3 length is 12 residues. Germline V gene sequence: CDR1 SGHTA, CDR2 FQGNSA. V was cut by 8 bases and J by 0 bases, with 8 bases left in between. The CDR3: CASQQDSYEQYF. In DNA form, the CDR3 reads TGTGCCAGCCAGCAGGACTCCTACGAGCAGTACTTC.

This clonotype was counted ten times or more. The CDR3 loop is CASSPAGMNYGYTF. Here the CDR3 DNA reads TGCGCCAGCAGCCCAGCGGGGATGAACTATGGCTACACCTTC. The chain combines TRBV10-1 with TRBJ1-2; D gene unclear. Looked up from germline, CDR1 is WNHNN and CDR2 is SYGVQD (reference sequence). With 6 bases removed from V and 2 bases from J, the gap between germline ends came to 13 bases. This CDR3 spans 14 amino acids.

The CDR3 reads CASRRTGPRSFGYTF. The CDR3 DNA reads as TGTGCCAGCAGACGGACAGGCCCAAGGTCGTTTGGCTACACCTTC. The chain has TRBV2 and TRBJ1-2; TRBD1 matches at 7 bases. V gave up 6 bases and J gave up 7 bases; unmatched junction bases: 14. Germline assignment: CDR1 SNHLY and CDR2 FYNNEI. The CDR3 loop spans 15 amino acids.

The genes are TRBV27 and TRBJ1-2, with unresolved D. CDR3 size: 13 residues. V lost 6 bases to trimming and J lost 0 bases, with 8 bases between them. The germline V gene has CDR1 MNHEY and CDR2 SMNVEV (reference sequence). The CDR3 sequence: CASRSITNYGYTF. In nucleotides, the CDR3 is TGTGCCAGCAGGAGTATAACTAACTATGGCTACACCTTC.

This chain connects TRBV18 to TRBJ1-5; TRBD1 aligns across 7 bases. Per germline, CDR1 KGHSH and CDR2 LQKENI. V lost 4 bases and J lost 1; bases outside the gene matches: 7. This CDR3 has 16 residues. The CDR3 bases are TGTGCCAGCTCACTATCAGCACAGGGGAGCAATCAGCCCCAGCATTTT. As protein: CASSLSAQGSNQPQHF.

The chain joins TRBV28 to TRBJ1-2, with a tentative D call TRBD1 (6 bases). Looked up from germline, CDR1 is MDHEN and CDR2 is SYDVKM. This CDR3 region has 14 residues. V dropped 3 bases and J dropped 3 bases, with 11 bases sitting between them. The CDR3 bases are TGTGCCAGCAGTTTTTGGACAGAAGACTATGGCTACACCTTC. Translated, it gives CASSFWTEDYGYTF.

The CDR3 spells CASSVQGGYNSYEQYF. Here the CDR3 DNA reads TGTGCCAGTAGTGTACAGGGCGGCTACAACTCCTACGAGCAGTACTTC. This chain links TRBV19 with TRBJ2-7; a weak D match, TRBD1 (6 bases). Germline V gene data show CDR1 as LNHDA and CDR2 as SQIVND (reference sequence). The CDR3 consists of 16 residues. The ends were cut back, 5 bases at V and 0 bases at J, with 17 bases in the middle.

The count of this clonotype is one. This chain links TRBV6-2 or TRBV6-3 with TRBJ2-7, with TRBD2 matching 8 bases. Germline CDR1 is MNHEY and CDR2 is SVGEGT. The CDR3 is 16 amino acids. V trimming: 7 bases; J trimming: 3 bases; junction bases outside the gene matches: 14. The CDR3 loop is CASNRAPVSGIYEQYF. CDR3 sequence (DNA): TGTGCCAGCAACCGAGCACCCGTTAGCGGGATCTACGAGCAGTACTTC.

This clonotype was found a few times. The chain couples TRBV5-5 to TRBJ2-1, with 8 bases lining up with TRBD2. The ends lost 4 bases at V and 6 bases at J; junction bases unmatched: 12. The V gene's germline CDR1 is SGHKS and CDR2 YYEKEE (reference sequence). The CDR3 extends over 16 amino acids. CDR3 coding DNA: TGTGCCAGCAGCGGTCAACTAGCGGCGGTGCCCAATGAGCAGTTCTTC. Translation: CASSGQLAAVPNEQFF.

This chain links TRBV7-2 with TRBJ2-2; perhaps TRBD1 as D (6 bases). The V gene lost 5 bases and the J gene lost 7 bases, with 29 bases spanning the gap. This CDR3 has 19 residues. The germline gives CDR1 SGHTA, CDR2 FQGNSA. CDR3 nucleotides: TGTGCCAGCAGCCATGCTATTGGGGGCGCATCACAGGTGTTCGGGGAGCTGTTTTTT. Translating gives CASSHAIGGASQVFGELFF.

A word on this clonotype: Given a much more abundant clone one base away, this may be a read error. This chain joins TRBV29-1 and TRBJ1-5; D unclear. CDR1 SQVTM and CDR2 ANQGSEA come from the germline V gene. The CDR3 loop spans 14 amino acids. CDR3 region: CGVTVSSSNQPQHF. Here the CDR3 DNA reads TGCGGCGTCACCGTTTCAAGTAGCAATCAGCCCCAGCATTTT.

The V gene is TRBV20-1, the J gene TRBJ2-2, with D perhaps assigned TRBD1 or TRBD2 (7 bases each). The ends were cut back, 7 bases at V and 6 bases at J, with 15 bases in the middle. Germline CDR1 reads DFQATT; CDR2 reads SNEGSKA (reference sequence). There are 13 residues in the CDR3. The CDR3 here is CSVRGGEAGELFF. CDR3 bases: TGCAGTGTCAGGGGGGGCGAGGCCGGGGAGCTGTTTTTT.

This clonotype was found a few times. The V call is TRBV11-2, the J call TRBJ2-7, with D possibly being TRBD2 (5 bases). V was cut by 7 bases and J by 3 bases, with 13 bases left in between. This CDR3 has 13 residues. Germline V gives CDR1 SGHAT, CDR2 FQNNGV. Here the CDR3 reads CASKEGFGYEQYF. Here the CDR3 DNA reads TGTGCCAGCAAAGAGGGTTTTGGCTACGAGCAGTACTTC.